The present entry profiles one TCR beta chain with its context. Its antigen is undetermined. The data were obtained in a study of cytomegalovirus exposure and HLA in healthy donors. About the research overall: Ancestry clustering placed roughly 86% of over 300 genotyped donors in the Caucasian-associated cluster.

V lost 7 bases to trimming and J lost 3 bases, with 18 bases between them. The germline CDR1 and CDR2 sequences are LNHDA and SQIVND (reference sequence). CDR3 length: 15 residues. The PCR made use of 60 Vbeta and 13 Jbeta primers. The assay was immunoSEQ multiplex PCR, and TCRdb's table has in-frame clones only and misses some. The table lists under 150,000 clones, 82% of them singletons. Study-wide results and caveats: Associated with cytomegalovirus, according to the listing, were fewer than 200 TCR beta chains.

The chain combines TRBV19 with TRBJ1-2; D not resolved. The TCR originated in a woman aged 45-65 years in good health and CMV-seropositive. The sample was PBMCs. The CDR3: CASNPVLGRDYGYTF. In nucleotides, the CDR3 is TGTGCCAGTAACCCAGTACTTGGCCGGGACTATGGCTACACCTTC.